This T cell receptor (beta chain) was documented in a study of human T cells and chemical hapten exposure. The CDR3 consists of 15 residues. Trimming removed 6 bases from V and 5 bases from J, with 16 bases in between. CDR1 is SGHVS, CDR2 FNYEAQ, per germline. Time point specified: patch test 2, 6 weeks after DPC sensitization. Indicated treatment: therapeutic diphenylcyclopropenone sensitization with weekly scalp DPC. TCRdb independently ran MiXCR on the RACE reads; one entry per CDR3 protein. Of about 50,000 distinct CDR3 sequences listed, 9.9% were seen once; the top ten hold more than 1.5%. J is TRBJ2-2 and V is TRBV7-6; perhaps D is TRBD1 or TRBD2 (6 bases each). This clonotype was obtained from a woman in her forties or fifties with alopecia areata. Some clones in this sample may be carry-over from other donors' samples. The input for sequencing was whole blood, taken in connection with sensitization to the hapten diphenylcyclopropenone (DPC). Here the CDR3 reads CASRSRGQKTGELFF. In nucleotides, the CDR3 is TGTGCCAGCAGGAGCCGGGGGCAGAAGACCGGGGAGCTGTTTTTT.